What follows are 26 T cell receptor beta chains derived from one specimen sequenced in a study of blood T cell repertoires in COVID-19. Sequencing used immunoSEQ multiplex PCR; TCRdb keeps in-frame clones, though not all of them. The repertoire has about 150,000 clones, 70% to 90% of them found once; the top ten carry 0.6% to 0.65%. Specimen: peripheral blood. The receptor source for this set is a man aged 60 to 69 with COVID-19, enrolled during active disease.

This clone was seen once. This rearrangement joins TRBV11-2 to TRBJ1-5; no firm D call. This CDR3 spans 13 amino acids. Trimming removed 4 bases at V and 5 bases at J, with 9 bases between. Germline-derived CDR1 and CDR2 are SGHAT and FQNNGV. The CDR3: CASSSTIDQPQHF. CDR3 DNA sequence: TGTGCCAGCAGCTCCACAATTGATCAGCCCCAGCATTTT.

The chain is built from TRBV3-1 (or the pseudogene TRBV3-2) and TRBJ1-6; D gene unclear. Germline CDR1 is LGHDT and CDR2 is YNNKEL (reference sequence). This CDR3 is 15 amino acids long. With 1 base removed from V and 9 bases from J, the gap between germline ends came to 13 bases. The CDR3 DNA follows: TGTGCCAGCAGCCAAGGGGCTAACCTGGGTTCACCCCTCCACTTT. Translated: CASSQGANLGSPLHF.

J is TRBJ1-5 and V is TRBV18; TRBD1 matches 11 bases. The CDR3 is made up of 17 amino acids. The J segment lost 2 bases and the V segment lost 3 bases, leaving 6 bases of the junction unmatched. CDR1 and CDR2 (germline): KGHSH, LQKENI. CDR3 DNA: TGTGCCAGCTCACCCGGGACAGGGGGATCGGGCAATCAGCCCCAGCATTTT. Translated: CASSPGTGGSGNQPQHF.

The V call is TRBV7-9, the J call TRBJ1-6, with D maybe TRBD1 (5 bases). Germline V gives CDR1 SEHNR, CDR2 FQNEAQ (reference sequence). This CDR3 spans 15 amino acids. Between the trimmed V and J ends, which lost 3 bases and 8 bases, there was a span of 14 bases. CDR3 sequence (DNA): TGTGCCAGCAGCTTGGGGGAGGCAGGATATTCACCCCTCCACTTT. Protein sequence: CASSLGEAGYSPLHF.

This chain uses TRBV30 with TRBJ1-1; D perhaps matches TRBD1 (5 bases). The V gene's germline CDR1 is GTSNPN and CDR2 SVGIG (reference sequence). CDR3 size: 14 residues. Trimming took 0 bases from V and 6 from J, leaving 14 bases between them. The CDR3 nucleotides are TGTGCCTGGAGTGTACTTTCAGGGTACTCTGAAGCTTTCTTT. As protein: CAWSVLSGYSEAFF. The whole variable domain, filled in from reference TRBV30 and TRBJ1-1, reads SQTIHQWPATLVQPVGSPLSLECTVEGTSNPNLYWYRQAAGRGLQLLFYSVGIGQISSEVPQNLSASRPQDRQFILSSKKLLLSDSGFYLCAWSVLSGYSEAFFGQGTRLTVV.

The rearrangement uses TRBV6-5 and TRBJ1-2, with 9 bases matching TRBD1. Trimming took 5 bases from V and 1 from J; bases not matched to a gene: 2. This CDR3 spans 14 amino acids. Germline assignment: CDR1 MNHEY and CDR2 SVGAGI. CDR3 coding DNA: TGTGCCAGCAGTCACAGGGGGCATAACTATGGCTACACCTTC. Its protein is CASSHRGHNYGYTF.

The chain uses TRBV6-6 and TRBJ1-3; D gene uncertain. The CDR3 is 14 residues long. Trimming removed 5 bases from V and 0 bases from J, with 8 bases in between. Germline loops: CDR1 MNHNY, CDR2 SVGAGI (reference sequence). The CDR3 region has the DNA TGTGCCAGCAGTCGATCCCTCTCTGGAAACACCATATATTTT. Amino acid sequence: CASSRSLSGNTIYF.

V gene TRBV5-6 combines with J gene TRBJ1-5, with 10 bases lining up with TRBD1. With 4 bases clipped from V and 6 bases from J, the junction kept 7 bases outside the gene matches. CDR1 and CDR2 (germline): SGHDT, YYEEEE. This CDR3 region has 15 residues. CDR3 loop: CASSPRGQGLQPQHF. The CDR3 nucleotides read TGTGCCAGCAGCCCCCGGGGACAGGGGCTTCAGCCCCAGCATTTT.

With regard to this clone: Other DNA sequences of this sample code for an identical CDR3. The chain couples TRBV9 to TRBJ2-3; D is unclear. The CDR3 totals 12 residues. Germline CDR1 SGDLS, CDR2 YYNGEE. V shed 4 bases and J shed 3 bases, with 6 bases lying between them. The CDR3 sequence: CASSPSTDTQYF. CDR3 bases: TGTGCCAGCAGCCCTTCTACAGATACGCAGTATTTT.

J is TRBJ1-5 and V is TRBV7-2; no definite D call. The CDR3 is 15 amino acids. Germline CDR1 is SGHTA and CDR2 is FQGNSA. V shed 0 bases and J shed 2 bases, with 8 bases lying between them. Here the CDR3 reads CASSLAGRGNQPQHF. In nucleotides, the CDR3 is TGTGCCAGCAGCTTAGCCGGGAGGGGCAATCAGCCCCAGCATTTT.

CDR3: CSVTQGAGGYTF. The CDR3 coding sequence is TGCAGCGTCACACAGGGGGCTGGTGGCTACACCTTC. V is TRBV29-1 and J is TRBJ1-2; 9 bases agree with TRBD1. The CDR3 runs 12 residues. Germline CDR1 SQVTM, CDR2 ANQGSEA. Germline trimming cut 6 bases from V and 7 bases from J; bases unmatched to any gene: 6.

This clone has only a few counts. This chain uses TRBV5-8 with TRBJ1-5; a weak D match, TRBD1 (6 bases). The V and J ends lost 4 bases and 0 bases respectively, with 11 bases between them. Germline assignment: CDR1 SGHTS and CDR2 YDEGEE. This CDR3 region has 15 residues. DNA of the CDR3: TGTGCCAGCAGCATTCAGGGGTTTAGCAATCAGCCCCAGCATTTT. Encoded protein: CASSIQGFSNQPQHF.

Only a few counts were recorded for this clone. This rearrangement joins TRBV24-1 to TRBJ2-1; 9 bases agree with TRBD2. CDR1 and CDR2 from the germline V gene are KGHDR and SFDVKD. V dropped 7 bases and J dropped 7; count of bases not matched to a gene: 10. The CDR3 is 15 amino acids. In nucleotides, the CDR3 is TGTGCCACCAGATCAGCGGGAGGAGTGAGGAATGAGCAGTTCTTC. Protein sequence: CATRSAGGVRNEQFF.

The gene calls are TRBV2 and TRBJ1-1, with D unclear. The CDR3 contains 12 residues. Germline-derived CDR1 and CDR2 are SNHLY and FYNNEI. Trimming took 4 bases from V and 5 from J, leaving 8 bases between them. The CDR3 region has the DNA TGTGCCAGCAGTGGGCAATTAACTGAAGCTTTCTTT. Its translation: CASSGQLTEAFF.

Comment on this clone: The sample contains more than one DNA sequence encoding this CDR3. This rearrangement joins TRBV7-9 to TRBJ1-2, with D unresolved. Germline V gene sequence: CDR1 SEHNR, CDR2 FQNEAQ (reference sequence). The CDR3 length is 13 residues. The V and J ends lost 5 bases and 0 bases respectively, with 7 bases between them. CDR3 sequence: CASSRDTNYGYTF. The CDR3 nucleotides read TGTGCCAGCAGCAGAGATACTAACTATGGCTACACCTTC.

J is TRBJ1-1 and V is TRBV7-8; maybe TRBD1 (5 bases). The CDR3 covers 16 residues. V was clipped by 3 bases and J by 0 bases, with 14 bases between them. Germline V CDR1 and CDR2: SGHVS, FQNEAQ. In DNA, the CDR3 is TGTGCCAGCAGCTTTCCTCGGGACTCCATGAACACTGAAGCTTTCTTT. Its translation: CASSFPRDSMNTEAFF.

This clone was observed a single time. The gene calls are TRBV15 and TRBJ1-6; D remains unclear. The CDR3 runs to 15 residues. Trimming shortened V by 2 bases and J by 3 bases, and 8 bases separated the two germline ends. CDR1 is LNHNV and CDR2 is YYDKDF in the germline V gene (reference sequence). The CDR3 coding sequence is TGTGCCACCAGCAGACTGGGGAGCTATAATTCACCCCTCCACTTT. Its translation: CATSRLGSYNSPLHF. Using reference TRBV15 and TRBJ1-6 for the parts outside the CDR3, the full variable domain is DAMVIQNPRYQVTQFGKPVTLSCSQTLNHNVMYWYQQKSSQAPKLLFHYYDKDFNNEADTPDNFQSRRPNTSFCFLDIRSPGLGDTAMYLCATSRLGSYNSPLHFGNGTRLTVT.

The chain recombines TRBV19 with TRBJ2-1; 12 bases fit TRBD2. The CDR3 covers 19 residues. The junction had 15 bases not matched to a gene; V was cut back by 7 bases and J by 2 bases. Per germline, CDR1 LNHDA and CDR2 SQIVND (reference sequence). The DNA for the CDR3 is TGTGCCAGTAACTCACGAGGGCTAGCGGGAGGGCTTGCCTACAATGAGCAGTTCTTC. This encodes CASNSRGLAGGLAYNEQFF.

This chain joins TRBV9 and TRBJ1-4, with 8 bases aligning to TRBD1. The CDR3 covers 20 residues. The germline gives CDR1 SGDLS, CDR2 YYNGEE. V lost 3 bases to trimming and J lost 0 bases; unmatched junction nucleotides: 16. The CDR3 loop reads CASSARWTGKGSATNEKLFF. The CDR3 DNA reads TGTGCCAGCAGCGCCCGGTGGACAGGGAAGGGGTCTGCAACTAATGAAAAACTGTTTTTT.

The chain recombines TRBV12-3 or TRBV12-4 with TRBJ2-7, with 7 positions matching TRBD1. The junction had 5 bases not matched to a gene; V was cut back by 6 bases and J by 3 bases. The CDR3 has 13 residues. CDR3 coding DNA: TGTGCCAGCAGGTCCGGGACAGTCTACGAGCAGTACTTC. Its translation is CASRSGTVYEQYF.

The chain joins TRBV5-1 to TRBJ2-7; tentative D call: TRBD1 (6 bases). V dropped 6 bases and J dropped 1 base, with 20 bases sitting between them. Germline V lookup: CDR1 SGHRS, CDR2 YFSETQ. This CDR3 spans 16 amino acids. CDR3 sequence: CASTKSHSQGSYEQYF. The CDR3 DNA follows: TGCGCCAGCACCAAGTCCCATTCACAGGGTTCCTACGAGCAGTACTTC.

This clone was recorded once. The rearrangement links TRBV27 to TRBJ2-3; D is possibly TRBD2 (6 bases). The CDR3 consists of 15 residues. The V gene lost 3 bases and the J gene lost 1 base, with 11 bases spanning the gap. The V gene's germline CDR1 is MNHEY and CDR2 SMNVEV (reference sequence). The CDR3 region has the DNA TGTGCCAGCAGTTTCCTAGCTAGCGGCACAGATACGCAGTATTTT. Translation gives CASSFLASGTDTQYF.

Points on this clone: Sequence at one end of the junction differs from germline and may be a read error. This chain uses TRBV7-2 with TRBJ2-7; D may be TRBD2 (5 bases). The CDR3 totals 12 residues. Germline V gene lookup returns CDR1 SGHTA and CDR2 FQGNSA. CDR3 sequence (DNA): TGTGCCAGCAGCTTAGGCGGCGGGCCCCACCGCTTC. It specifies CASSLGGGPHRF.

The chain combines TRBV18 with TRBJ1-4; the D gene is possibly TRBD1 (6 bases). V dropped 1 base and J dropped 8 bases, with 26 bases sitting between them. The CDR3 consists of 19 residues. The germline gives CDR1 KGHSH, CDR2 LQKENI. This CDR3 is CASSPRGLNRVAGGEKLFF. The CDR3 nucleotides read TGTGCCAGCTCACCACGCGGGTTGAACAGGGTGGCCGGAGGAGAAAAACTGTTTTTT.

The chain is built from TRBV28 and TRBJ1-1; possible D gene TRBD1, 6 bases. V was trimmed by 9 bases and J by 0 bases, leaving 11 bases between them. The CDR3 is made up of 13 amino acids. Germline assignment: CDR1 MDHEN and CDR2 SYDVKM. The CDR3 DNA is TGTGCCAGGCTAGGACAGATGAACACTGAAGCTTTCTTT. Translating it yields CARLGQMNTEAFF.

In its sample, this clone was seen once. The chain links TRBV23-1 to TRBJ2-3; TRBD2 matches at 10 bases. TRBV23-1 is flagged as an ORF with uncertain function. With 3 bases clipped from V and 1 base from J, the junction kept 7 bases outside the gene matches. This CDR3 has 17 residues. CDR3 amino acids: CASSHQTGTSGTDTQYF. CDR3 coding DNA: TGCGCCAGCAGTCATCAAACCGGGACTAGCGGCACAGATACGCAGTATTTT.